Shown below are 27 T cell receptor beta chains from a single sample sequenced in a study of control samples from healthy donors and cancer patients (dated by TCRdb to about 2020). Libraries were prepared through the immunoSEQ multiplex PCR assay. This immuneACCESS table, as held by TCRdb, lists in-frame sequences with V and J called but not all clones. Of the missing ones, under half trace to an unresolved V gene in checked studies; the others have no known cause. The sample profile shows 71,000 or so clones; about nine tenths of them were found once. 19% of the sample is held by the ten biggest clonotypes. The sequenced sample consisted of PBMCs. Receptors were obtained from a man aged 55-75 years with lung cancer.

The genes are TRBV7-2 and TRBJ2-2; D remains unclear. V was trimmed by 2 bases and J by 1 base, leaving 5 bases between them. The germline V gene has CDR1 SGHTA and CDR2 FQGNSA. This CDR3 region has 14 residues. The CDR3 reads CASSLWQNTGELFF. The CDR3 nucleotides read TGTGCCAGCAGCTTATGGCAGAACACCGGGGAGCTGTTTTTT.

The V and J genes are TRBV6-5 and TRBJ2-5; D is ambiguous. Germline lookup yields CDR1 MNHEY and CDR2 SVGAGI. This CDR3 is 12 amino acids long. V was shortened by 6 bases and J by 5 bases, with 10 bases between the two germline ends. For the CDR3, the DNA is TGTGCCAGCAGCCGAATGACGGAGACCCAGTACTTC. Translation gives CASSRMTETQYF.

The chain has TRBV7-2 and TRBJ1-2; the match to TRBD1 covers 8 bases. The CDR3 runs to 15 residues. Germline V CDR1 and CDR2: SGHTA, FQGNSA. J gave up 3 bases and V 1 base, and 4 bases lay outside the gene matches. This chain's CDR3 is CASSLGTGIDYGYTF. The DNA of the CDR3 is TGTGCCAGCAGCTTAGGGACAGGGATCGACTATGGCTACACCTTC. Full variable domain (outside the CDR3, taken from reference TRBV7-2 and TRBJ1-2): GAGVSQSPSNKVTEKGKDVELRCDPISGHTALYWYRQSLGQGLEFLIYFQGNSAPDKSGLPSDRFSAERTGGSVSTLTIQRTQQEDSAVYLCASSLGTGIDYGYTFGSGTRLTVV.

CDR3 nucleotide sequence: TGTGCTAGTGCCCCCGAGGGTGATCGAAACACCATATATTTT. This gives the protein CASAPEGDRNTIYF. J is TRBJ1-3 and V is TRBV12-5; D is unclear. The CDR3 extends over 14 amino acids. CDR1 is LGHNT and CDR2 is FRNRAP in the germline V gene. V lost 7 bases and J lost 5, with 15 bases in between.

V gene TRBV18 combines with J gene TRBJ1-5; no clear D gene. Trimming removed 2 bases from V and 3 bases from J, with 11 bases in between. Germline CDR1 is KGHSH and CDR2 is LQKENI. The CDR3 consists of 15 residues. CDR3 sequence reads: CASSPGRENNQPQHF. CDR3 DNA sequence: TGTGCCAGCTCACCAGGGCGGGAGAACAATCAGCCCCAGCATTTT.

This clone was recorded once. The chain couples TRBV5-1 to TRBJ2-5; no firm D call. CDR1 SGHRS and CDR2 YFSETQ come from the germline V gene. The CDR3 runs 14 residues. V lost 0 bases and J 5 bases, leaving 11 bases between the germline ends. CDR3 in DNA: TGCGCCAGCAGCTTGGGCTTAAAATCGGAGACCCAGTACTTC. Amino acid sequence: CASSLGLKSETQYF.

The chain joins TRBV5-1 to TRBJ1-1; D unclear. Germline V gives CDR1 SGHRS, CDR2 YFSETQ. V was shortened by 0 bases and J by 3 bases, with 12 bases between the two germline ends. CDR3 size: 15 residues. The CDR3 DNA sequence: TGCGCCAGCAGCTTGGCTGGGGAGAGGTACACTGAAGCTTTCTTT. Amino acid sequence: CASSLAGERYTEAFF.

The rearrangement links TRBV5-5 to TRBJ2-3; possible D gene TRBD1, 6 bases. V lost 3 bases and J lost 2, with 16 bases in between. Germline lookup yields CDR1 SGHKS and CDR2 YYEKEE (reference sequence). The CDR3 sequence is 16 residues long. The CDR3 region is CASSSRSAGATDTQYF. In nucleotides, the CDR3 is TGTGCCAGCAGCTCCCGGTCGGCAGGGGCCACAGATACGCAGTATTTT.

The chain links TRBV4-1 to TRBJ1-3; maybe TRBD1 (5 bases). The CDR3 totals 15 residues. With 1 base removed from V and 1 base from J, the gap between germline ends came to 8 bases. The germline CDR1 and CDR2 sequences are MGHRA and YSYEKL. The CDR3 nucleotides are TGCGCCAGCAGCCAAGGACAGATTTCTGGAAACACCATATATTTT. Translation gives CASSQGQISGNTIYF.

The chain uses TRBV9 and TRBJ1-3; D ambiguous. Deletions cut 2 bases from V and 1 base from J, with 7 bases between. The CDR3 is 14 amino acids. Germline V gene sequence: CDR1 SGDLS, CDR2 YYNGEE. For the CDR3, the DNA is TGTGCCAGCAGCGTTAGAGTTTCTGGAAACACCATATATTTT. As protein: CASSVRVSGNTIYF.

V usage is TRBV5-1 and J usage is TRBJ2-3, with D perhaps TRBD2 (6 bases). CDR1 and CDR2 from the germline V gene are SGHRS and YFSETQ. Trimming shortened V by 4 bases and J by 1 base, and 19 bases separated the two germline ends. The CDR3 runs 17 residues. CDR3 sequence (DNA): TGCGCCAGCAGCCCTCCGTCCCTAGCGCGGGGCACAGATACGCAGTATTTT. Amino acid sequence: CASSPPSLARGTDTQYF.

The chain employs TRBV6-2 or TRBV6-3 and TRBJ1-5; perhaps TRBD1 as D (5 bases). The CDR3 consists of 16 residues. CDR1 and CDR2 from the germline V gene are MNHEY and SVGEGT. The ends were cut back, 6 bases at V and 4 bases at J, with 19 bases in the middle. The CDR3 DNA follows: TGTGCCAGCAGCCTACTTGTGACAGCCAAGAATCAGCCCCAGCATTTT. Translation gives CASSLLVTAKNQPQHF.

The V and J genes are TRBV10-2 and TRBJ2-7, with no clear D. V lost 8 bases and J lost 3, with 14 bases in between. This CDR3 region has 13 residues. Germline V gene sequence: CDR1 WSHSY, CDR2 SAAADI. The chain's CDR3 is CASGGKTNYEQYF. Here the CDR3 DNA reads TGCGCCAGCGGCGGAAAGACGAACTACGAGCAGTACTTC.

This chain links TRBV5-1 with TRBJ1-1, with D hard to call. From germline, CDR1 is SGHRS and CDR2 YFSETQ. Deletions cut 0 bases from V and 1 base from J, with 16 bases between. The CDR3 has 17 amino acids. The CDR3 region is CASSLAGGTRSNTEAFF. The CDR3 DNA reads TGCGCCAGCAGCTTGGCCGGTGGCACCAGATCGAACACTGAAGCTTTCTTT.

The J gene is TRBJ2-1, the V gene TRBV5-1; D remains unclear. Per the germline V gene, CDR1 is SGHRS and CDR2 is YFSETQ. The ends were cut back, 5 bases at V and 0 bases at J, with 12 bases in the middle. The CDR3 extends over 15 amino acids. For the CDR3, the DNA is TGCGCCAGCAGTCCCTCGACCCTCTCCTACAATGAGCAGTTCTTC. The encoded protein is CASSPSTLSYNEQFF. The full variable domain, completed using reference TRBV5-1 and TRBJ2-1, is KAGVTQTPRYLIKTRGQQVTLSCSPISGHRSVSWYQQTPGQGLQFLFEYFSETQRNKGNFPGRFSGRQFSNSRSEMNVSTLELGDSALYLCASSPSTLSYNEQFFGPGTRLTVL.

The rearrangement joins TRBV9 to TRBJ2-3; the D is unclear. CDR3 length equals 12 residues. V was trimmed by 2 bases and J by 4 bases, leaving 5 bases between them. CDR1 is SGDLS, CDR2 YYNGEE, per germline. CDR3 nucleotide sequence: TGTGCCAGCAGCGTTCTATCAGATACGCAGTATTTT. Its protein is CASSVLSDTQYF.

V gene TRBV7-2 combines with J gene TRBJ1-2; 7 nucleotides agree with TRBD1. Germline V gene lookup returns CDR1 SGHTA and CDR2 FQGNSA. The CDR3 totals 13 residues. V shed 3 bases and J 3 bases; nucleotides not matched to a gene: 1. The CDR3, as DNA: TGTGCCAGCAGCTTTGACAGGGACTATGGCTACACCTTC. Its translation is CASSFDRDYGYTF.

The chain recombines TRBV6-6 with TRBJ1-5; a weak D match, TRBD1 (6 bases). Deletions cut 0 bases from V and 7 bases from J, with 10 bases between. The CDR3 runs 14 residues. In germline, CDR1 is MNHNY, CDR2 SVGAGI (reference sequence). The chain's CDR3 is CASSYSTGIQPQHF. Written as DNA, the CDR3 is TGTGCCAGCAGTTACTCTACAGGGATCCAGCCCCAGCATTTT.

V usage is TRBV4-1 and J usage is TRBJ2-2; 8 positions agree with TRBD1. Germline CDR1 reads MGHRA; CDR2 reads YSYEKL. The CDR3 covers 18 residues. J lost 5 bases, V lost 1 base, and 12 bases had no gene match. CDR3 nucleotides: TGCGCCAGCAGCCAAGCCACAGGGGGAGTCTTGAGGACCGGGGAGCTGTTTTTT. Translation gives CASSQATGGVLRTGELFF.

The chain has TRBV4-1 and TRBJ2-7; 7 bases agree with TRBD1. The CDR3 length is 14 residues. Germline V gene sequence: CDR1 MGHRA, CDR2 YSYEKL. After removal of 5 bases from V and 4 bases from J, the junction contained 8 bases not matched to a gene. The CDR3 protein is CASSEITGVYEQYV. In nucleotides, the CDR3 is TGCGCCAGCAGCGAGATTACAGGGGTGTACGAGCAGTACGTC.

The chain links TRBV4-1 to TRBJ2-5; 10 bases are shared with TRBD1. Looked up from germline, CDR1 is MGHRA and CDR2 is YSYEKL. After removal of 2 bases from V and 2 bases from J, the junction contained 5 bases not matched to a gene. This CDR3 has 16 residues. CDR3 bases: TGCGCCAGCAGCCAATATCGGACAGGGGGACAAGAGACCCAGTACTTC. Translation gives CASSQYRTGGQETQYF.

The chain is built from TRBV9 and TRBJ2-2; D might be TRBD1 or TRBD2, each matching 5 bases. Germline V gene data show CDR1 as SGDLS and CDR2 as YYNGEE. This CDR3 is 15 amino acids long. Between the trimmed V and J ends, which lost 0 bases and 6 bases, there was a span of 12 bases. CDR3 DNA: TGTGCCAGCAGCGTAGTACCTCAGGGAGCCGGGGAGCTGTTTTTT. Translation gives CASSVVPQGAGELFF.

This clone has only a few counts. This sequence joins TRBV3-1 (or the pseudogene TRBV3-2) and TRBJ1-1, with D unresolved. Germline CDR1 is LGHDT and CDR2 is YNNKEL (reference sequence). CDR3 size: 14 residues. With 4 bases removed from V and 7 bases from J, the gap between germline ends came to 16 bases. In DNA, the CDR3 is TGTGCCAGCAGCCTTCAAAGTGGGCGGAATGAAGCTTTCTTT. Protein: CASSLQSGRNEAFF.

The chain recombines TRBV9 with TRBJ1-3; D is unresolved. From germline, CDR1 is SGDLS and CDR2 YYNGEE. V lost 2 bases to trimming and J lost 0 bases, with 12 bases between them. This CDR3 spans 16 amino acids. CDR3 nucleotide sequence: TGTGCCAGCAGCGTCGATCCAAAAAGCTCTGGAAACACCATATATTTT. This translates into CASSVDPKSSGNTIYF.

The chain carries TRBV30 and TRBJ1-3, with TRBD1 matching over 7 bases. V shed 4 bases and J 4 bases; nucleotides not matched to a gene: 13. This CDR3 contains 16 residues. Germline V gene sequence: CDR1 GTSNPN, CDR2 SVGIG (reference sequence). This chain's CDR3 is CAWIPRGLQKGNTIYF. The CDR3 coding sequence is TGTGCCTGGATTCCGAGGGGGCTCCAGAAAGGAAACACCATATATTTT.

In DNA, the CDR3 is TGTGCCATCAGTGAGTCTACCACAGGGAACACTGAAGCTTTCTTT. Translation gives CAISESTTGNTEAFF. The V gene is TRBV10-3, the J gene TRBJ1-1; possibly TRBD1 for D (5 bases). The CDR3 extends over 15 amino acids. V was clipped by 0 bases and J by 1 base, with 9 bases between them. Germline CDR1 reads ENHRY; CDR2 reads SYGVKD.

V gene TRBV4-2 combines with J gene TRBJ1-1; the match to TRBD1 covers 10 bases. The CDR3 has 16 residues. From germline, CDR1 is LGHNA and CDR2 YNFKEQ. V shed 3 bases and J 6 bases; nucleotides not matched to a gene: 10. CDR3 loop: CASSHLLGQGDPEAFF. The CDR3 DNA sequence: TGTGCCAGCAGCCATCTTCTCGGACAGGGGGATCCTGAAGCTTTCTTT.